This entry describes one T cell receptor (beta chain). Other DNA sequences from this sample encode an identical CDR3 as well. This sample is part of a study of shared clonotypes between healthy human individuals. About the study: Aged 18 to 49, the donors were a couple of women and a few men.

Unmatched junction bases numbered 10, after V lost 4 bases and J lost 1 base. Germline values: CDR1 SGHRS, CDR2 YFSETQ. The CDR3 extends over 16 amino acids. Assay: immunoSEQ multiplex PCR; the TCRdb copy retains only in-frame clones and omits some. Here the sample spans about 2.4 million clones, roughly 93% being singletons. The sample was naive CD4+ T cells from PBMCs. Subset of the sample: CD45RA+ positively selected. The sequence was collected from a man younger than 35 in good health. Some clones in this sample may be carry-over from other donors' samples. The V call is TRBV5-1, the J call TRBJ2-7; TRBD2 agrees at 8 bases. CDR3 DNA sequence: TGCGCCAGCAGCCACGGGAGGGGCGCGACTTCCTACGAGCAGTACTTC. Amino acid sequence: CASSHGRGATSYEQYF.